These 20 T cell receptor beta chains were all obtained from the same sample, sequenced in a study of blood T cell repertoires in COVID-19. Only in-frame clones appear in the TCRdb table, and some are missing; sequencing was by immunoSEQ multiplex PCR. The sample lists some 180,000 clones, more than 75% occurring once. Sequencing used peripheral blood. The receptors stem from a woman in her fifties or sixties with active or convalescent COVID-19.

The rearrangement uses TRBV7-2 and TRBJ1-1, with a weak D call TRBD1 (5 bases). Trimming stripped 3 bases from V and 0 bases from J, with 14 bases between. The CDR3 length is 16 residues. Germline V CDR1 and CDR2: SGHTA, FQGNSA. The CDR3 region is CASSLRAGRLNTEAFF. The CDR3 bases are TGTGCCAGCAGCTTGCGTGCGGGGCGTTTGAACACTGAAGCTTTCTTT.

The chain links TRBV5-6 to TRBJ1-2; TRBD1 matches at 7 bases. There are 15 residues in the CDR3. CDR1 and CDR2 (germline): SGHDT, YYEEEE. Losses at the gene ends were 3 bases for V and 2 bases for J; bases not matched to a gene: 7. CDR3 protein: CASSSLMTGNYGYTF. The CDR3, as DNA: TGTGCCAGCAGCTCTTTAATGACAGGGAACTATGGCTACACCTTC.

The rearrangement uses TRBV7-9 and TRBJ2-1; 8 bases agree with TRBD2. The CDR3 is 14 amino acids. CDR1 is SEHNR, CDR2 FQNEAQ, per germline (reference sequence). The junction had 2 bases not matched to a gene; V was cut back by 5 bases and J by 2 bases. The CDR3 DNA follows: TGTGCCAGCAGCCGGACTAGCCCCTACAATGAGCAGTTCTTC. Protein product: CASSRTSPYNEQFF.

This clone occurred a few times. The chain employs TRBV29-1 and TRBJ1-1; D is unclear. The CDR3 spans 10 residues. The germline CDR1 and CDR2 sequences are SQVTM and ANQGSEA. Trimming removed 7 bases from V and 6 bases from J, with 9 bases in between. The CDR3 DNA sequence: TGCAGCGCATCCGACTCTGAAGCTTTCTTT. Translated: CSASDSEAFF.

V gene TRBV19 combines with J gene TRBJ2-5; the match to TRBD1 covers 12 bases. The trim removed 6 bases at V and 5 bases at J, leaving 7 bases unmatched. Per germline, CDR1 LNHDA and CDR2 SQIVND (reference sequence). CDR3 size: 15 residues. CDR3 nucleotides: TGTGCCAGTAGGGGGGGACAGGGGGCTATGGAGACCCAGTACTTC. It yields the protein CASRGGQGAMETQYF.

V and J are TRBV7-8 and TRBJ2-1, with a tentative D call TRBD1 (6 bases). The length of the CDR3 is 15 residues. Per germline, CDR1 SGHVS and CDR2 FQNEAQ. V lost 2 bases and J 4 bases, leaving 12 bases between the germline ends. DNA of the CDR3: TGTGCCAGCAGCTTAACCGGGACAACGTACAATGAGCAGTTCTTC. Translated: CASSLTGTTYNEQFF.

The CDR3 is CASSYGGGGNQPQHF. The CDR3 nucleotides read TGCGCCAGCAGCTACGGCGGGGGAGGCAATCAGCCCCAGCATTTT. This sequence joins TRBV5-1 and TRBJ1-5, with D possibly TRBD1 on 5 matching bases. The germline V gene has CDR1 SGHRS and CDR2 YFSETQ. The CDR3 is made up of 15 amino acids. V lost 3 bases and J 2 bases, leaving 12 bases between the germline ends. Combining the CDR3 with reference TRBV5-1 and TRBJ1-5 gives the whole variable domain KAGVTQTPRYLIKTRGQQVTLSCSPISGHRSVSWYQQTPGQGLQFLFEYFSETQRNKGNFPGRFSGRQFSNSRSEMNVSTLELGDSALYLCASSYGGGGNQPQHFGDGTRLSIL.

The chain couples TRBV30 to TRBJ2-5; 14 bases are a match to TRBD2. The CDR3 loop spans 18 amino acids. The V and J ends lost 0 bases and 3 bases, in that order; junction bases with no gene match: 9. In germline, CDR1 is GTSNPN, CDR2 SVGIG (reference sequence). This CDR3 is CAWSVRTSGRPKKETQYF. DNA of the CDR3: TGTGCCTGGAGTGTACGGACTAGCGGGAGGCCAAAAAAAGAGACCCAGTACTTC.

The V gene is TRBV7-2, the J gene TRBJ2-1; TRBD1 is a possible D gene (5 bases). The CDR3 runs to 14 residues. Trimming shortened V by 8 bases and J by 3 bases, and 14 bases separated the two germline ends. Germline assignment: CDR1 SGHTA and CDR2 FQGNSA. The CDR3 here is CASGVGHHYNEQFF. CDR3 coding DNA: TGTGCCAGCGGCGTAGGACACCACTACAATGAGCAGTTCTTC.

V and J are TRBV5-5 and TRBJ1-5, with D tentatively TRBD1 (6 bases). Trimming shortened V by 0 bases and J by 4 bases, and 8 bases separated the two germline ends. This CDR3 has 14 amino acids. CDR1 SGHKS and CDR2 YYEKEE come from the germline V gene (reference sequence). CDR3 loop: CASSLGQVNQPQHF. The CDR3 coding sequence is TGTGCCAGCAGCTTGGGACAGGTTAATCAGCCCCAGCATTTT.

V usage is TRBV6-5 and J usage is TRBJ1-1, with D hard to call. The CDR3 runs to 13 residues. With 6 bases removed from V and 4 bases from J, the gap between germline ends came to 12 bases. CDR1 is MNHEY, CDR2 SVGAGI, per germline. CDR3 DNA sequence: TGTGCCAGCAGAGATTATCGGGGCACTGAAGCTTTCTTT. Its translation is CASRDYRGTEAFF.

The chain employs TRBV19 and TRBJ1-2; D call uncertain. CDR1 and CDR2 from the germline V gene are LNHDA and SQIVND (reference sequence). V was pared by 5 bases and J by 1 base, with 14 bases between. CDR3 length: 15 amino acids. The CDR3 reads CASSSGDAVNYGYTF. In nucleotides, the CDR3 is TGTGCCAGTAGTTCCGGAGACGCTGTTAACTATGGCTACACCTTC.

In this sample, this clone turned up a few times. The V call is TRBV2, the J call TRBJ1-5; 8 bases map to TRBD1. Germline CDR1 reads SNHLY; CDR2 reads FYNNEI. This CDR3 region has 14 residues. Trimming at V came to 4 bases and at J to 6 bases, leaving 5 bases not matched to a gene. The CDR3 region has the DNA TGTGCCAGCAGTGGGTCGGACAGGGTTCAGCCCCAGCATTTT. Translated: CASSGSDRVQPQHF.

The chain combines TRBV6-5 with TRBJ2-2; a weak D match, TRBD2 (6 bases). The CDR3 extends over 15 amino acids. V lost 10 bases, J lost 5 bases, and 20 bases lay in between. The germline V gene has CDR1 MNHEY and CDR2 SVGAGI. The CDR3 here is CATPLASEETGELFF. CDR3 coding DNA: TGTGCCACCCCACTAGCTTCAGAAGAGACCGGGGAGCTGTTTTTT.

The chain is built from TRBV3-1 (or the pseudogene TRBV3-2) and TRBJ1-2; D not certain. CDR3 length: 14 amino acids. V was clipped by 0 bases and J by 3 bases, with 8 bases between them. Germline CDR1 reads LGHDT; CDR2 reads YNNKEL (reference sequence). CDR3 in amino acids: CASSQERRYYGYTF. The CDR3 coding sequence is TGTGCCAGCAGCCAAGAGAGGCGATACTATGGCTACACCTTC.

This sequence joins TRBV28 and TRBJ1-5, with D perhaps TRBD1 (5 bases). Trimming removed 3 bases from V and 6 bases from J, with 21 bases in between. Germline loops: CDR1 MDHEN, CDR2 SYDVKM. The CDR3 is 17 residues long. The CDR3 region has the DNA TGTGCCAGCAGTTTTACCGCCGGGGGACCCGCGGCTCAGCCCCAGCATTTT. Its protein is CASSFTAGGPAAQPQHF.

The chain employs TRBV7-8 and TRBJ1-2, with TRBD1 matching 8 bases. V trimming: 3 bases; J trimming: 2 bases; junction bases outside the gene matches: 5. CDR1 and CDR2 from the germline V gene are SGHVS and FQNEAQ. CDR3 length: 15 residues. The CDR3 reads CASSFTGGTNYGYTF. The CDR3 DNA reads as TGTGCCAGCAGCTTTACAGGGGGAACGAACTATGGCTACACCTTC.

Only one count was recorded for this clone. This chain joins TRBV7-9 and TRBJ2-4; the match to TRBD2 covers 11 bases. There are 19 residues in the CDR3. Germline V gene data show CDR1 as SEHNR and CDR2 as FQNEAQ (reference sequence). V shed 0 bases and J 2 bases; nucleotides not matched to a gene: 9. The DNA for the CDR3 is TGTGCCAGCAGCTTAGCGAGGGGTCCTAGCGGGGGGTCCAAAAACATTCAGTACTTC. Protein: CASSLARGPSGGSKNIQYF. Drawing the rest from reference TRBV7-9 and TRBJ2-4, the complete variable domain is DTGVSQNPRHKITKRGQNVTFRCDPISEHNRLYWYRQTLGQGPEFLTYFQNEAQLEKSRLLSDRFSAERPKGSFSTLEIQRTEQGDSAMYLCASSLARGPSGGSKNIQYFGAGTRLSVL.

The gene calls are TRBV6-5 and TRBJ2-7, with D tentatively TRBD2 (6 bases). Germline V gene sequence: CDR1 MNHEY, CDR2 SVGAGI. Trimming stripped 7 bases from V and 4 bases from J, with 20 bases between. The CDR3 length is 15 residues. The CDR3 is CASKTAGPSTYEQYF. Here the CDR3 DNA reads TGTGCCAGCAAAACCGCGGGGCCCAGTACTTACGAGCAGTACTTC.

The DNA of the CDR3 is TGTGCCAGCTCACCACCCAGGCAGGGCTACGAGCAGTACTTC. Translation gives CASSPPRQGYEQYF. This rearrangement joins TRBV18 to TRBJ2-7; possible D gene TRBD1, 5 bases. CDR3 length: 14 residues. Germline V gives CDR1 KGHSH, CDR2 LQKENI. Trimming pared 0 bases from V and 3 bases from J, leaving 9 bases between.